These 21 T cell receptor beta chains came from one sample sequenced in a study of blood T cell repertoires in COVID-19 (dated by TCRdb to about 2020). Library construction relied on the immunoSEQ multiplex PCR assay. TCRdb retrieved this table from immuneACCESS and kept in-frame rearrangements only. Not all clones are present; in checked studies, unresolved V genes account for under half, and no reason is known for the remainder. The sample records some 24,000 clones, around 86% of which are singletons. The ten largest clones add up to 4.5% to 6.5% of the sample. The sample comprised peripheral blood. The receptors stem from a man in his fifties or sixties with active COVID-19.

Comments on this clone: Other nucleotide sequences in the sample specify the same CDR3. The CDR3 loop reads CSAQTGGGYGYTF. CDR3 coding DNA: TGCAGCGCCCAGACAGGGGGCGGGTATGGCTACACCTTC. This sequence joins TRBV29-1 and TRBJ1-2; TRBD1 matches at 10 bases. CDR3 length: 13 amino acids. CDR1 SQVTM and CDR2 ANQGSEA come from the germline V gene. V lost 7 bases, J lost 5 bases, and 7 bases stayed unmatched.

DNA for the CDR3: TGTGCCAGCAGCACGTATCGGGACAACTACGTCGGGGAGCTGTTTTTT. Translation gives CASSTYRDNYVGELFF. The chain employs TRBV5-6 and TRBJ2-2; D may be TRBD1 (6 bases). V was trimmed by 4 bases and J by 7 bases, leaving 20 bases between them. CDR1 SGHDT and CDR2 YYEEEE come from the germline V gene. The CDR3 is 16 amino acids. Using reference TRBV5-6 and TRBJ2-2 for the parts outside the CDR3, the full variable domain is DAGVTQSPTHLIKTRGQQVTLRCSPKSGHDTVSWYQQALGQGPQFIFQYYEEEERQRGNFPDRFSGHQFPNYSSELNVNALLLGDSALYLCASSTYRDNYVGELFFGEGSRLTVL.

The V and J genes are TRBV4-3 and TRBJ1-4; D remains unclear. Germline CDR1 LGHNA, CDR2 YSLEER. This CDR3 is 15 amino acids long. The germline V and J ends were trimmed by 1 base and 5 bases, with 11 bases remaining between them. CDR3 sequence: CASSQGAGTNEKLFF. Here the CDR3 DNA reads TGCGCCAGCAGCCAAGGGGCAGGCACCAATGAAAAACTGTTTTTT.

V and J are TRBV7-3 and TRBJ1-2; TRBD1 matches at 9 bases. The CDR3 is made up of 13 amino acids. V lost 5 bases and J lost 6; bases outside the gene matches: 4. Germline-derived CDR1 and CDR2 are SGHTA and FQGTGA. CDR3 loop: CASSPTGGNGYTF. The CDR3 DNA follows: TGTGCCAGCAGCCCGACAGGGGGAAATGGCTACACCTTC.

This clone was picked up one time. The chain couples TRBV18 to TRBJ1-6; possibly TRBD1 for D (5 bases). Germline-derived CDR1 and CDR2 are KGHSH and LQKENI. V was clipped by 2 bases and J by 6 bases, with 5 bases between them. This CDR3 contains 13 residues. CDR3 protein: CASSPDSNSPLHF. DNA for the CDR3: TGTGCCAGCTCACCAGACAGTAATTCACCCCTCCACTTT.

The chain is built from TRBV16 and TRBJ2-7, with TRBD1 matching 11 bases. The CDR3 covers 15 residues. Germline V CDR1 and CDR2: KGHSY, FQNENV. Losses at the gene ends were 6 bases for V and 5 bases for J; bases not matched to a gene: 9. CDR3 bases: TGTGCCAGCAGACTAAGGACAGGGGGCGCGAACGAGCAGTACTTC. It yields the protein CASRLRTGGANEQYF.

The CDR3 here is CASSIAGTAGGKLFF. As DNA, the CDR3 is TGTGCCAGTAGTATAGCCGGGACAGCAGGCGGAAAACTGTTTTTT. This chain links TRBV19 with TRBJ1-4, with 7 bases that match TRBD1. There are 15 residues in the CDR3. CDR1 LNHDA and CDR2 SQIVND come from the germline V gene (reference sequence). V was pared by 1 base and J by 10 bases, with 9 bases of the junction left unmatched.

This chain connects TRBV7-9 to TRBJ2-1; 11 bases are shared with TRBD2. The ends lost 1 base at V and 8 bases at J; junction bases unmatched: 4. Germline loops: CDR1 SEHNR, CDR2 FQNEAQ (reference sequence). The CDR3 has 15 residues. Written as DNA, the CDR3 is TGTGCCAGCAGCTTAGGTAATAGCGGGGGGGATGAGCAGTTCTTC. Translation: CASSLGNSGGDEQFF.

The rearrangement joins TRBV2 to TRBJ2-7; 7 bases map to TRBD1. The CDR3 runs 13 residues. With 6 bases clipped from V and 0 bases from J, the junction kept 2 bases outside the gene matches. Germline V gene lookup returns CDR1 SNHLY and CDR2 FYNNEI. The CDR3 sequence: CASRQGSSYEQYF. CDR3 sequence (DNA): TGTGCCAGCAGACAGGGGAGCTCCTACGAGCAGTACTTC.

The chain joins TRBV7-2 to TRBJ2-7; 12 bases line up with TRBD2. The CDR3 has 16 residues. CDR1 and CDR2 (germline): SGHTA, FQGNSA. Trimming took 4 bases from V and 3 from J; bases not matched to a gene: 7. Here the CDR3 DNA reads TGTGCCAGCAGCTCCCAGCCGACTAGCGGGGGCTACGAGCAGTACTTC. It is translated as CASSSQPTSGGYEQYF.

J is TRBJ2-5 and V is TRBV24-1, with 14 bases that match TRBD2. The V gene end was trimmed by 3 bases and the J gene end by 5 bases; junction bases not matched to a gene: 4. Germline V gives CDR1 KGHDR, CDR2 SFDVKD. The CDR3 runs to 16 residues. The CDR3 bases are TGTGCCACCAGTGATGGGACTAGCGGGAGTAGTGAGACCCAGTACTTC. As protein: CATSDGTSGSSETQYF.

This rearrangement joins TRBV11-1 to TRBJ2-3; tentatively, D is TRBD1 (6 bases). With 5 bases removed from V and 5 bases from J, the gap between germline ends came to 20 bases. Germline loops: CDR1 SGHAT, CDR2 FQDESV (reference sequence). CDR3 size: 16 residues. CDR3: CASSPSGRGRRDTQYF. The CDR3 nucleotides are TGTGCCAGCAGCCCCAGCGGCAGGGGTAGGAGAGATACGCAGTATTTT.

The genes are TRBV4-2 and TRBJ2-3; 7 bases agree with TRBD2. The V gene end was trimmed by 4 bases and the J gene end by 2 bases; junction bases not matched to a gene: 21. The CDR3 loop spans 20 amino acids. Germline V gene sequence: CDR1 LGHNA, CDR2 YNFKEQ. CDR3 DNA sequence: TGTGCCAGCAGCCGCCAAGTTGGGGGGGGAAGCGGGGTTCCCACAGATACGCAGTATTTT. Protein product: CASSRQVGGGSGVPTDTQYF.

This rearrangement joins TRBV7-6 to TRBJ2-1; 13 bases agree with TRBD2. From germline, CDR1 is SGHVS and CDR2 FNYEAQ. V was clipped by 5 bases and J by 6 bases; unmatched bases: 13. The CDR3 contains 18 residues. Written as DNA, the CDR3 is TGTGCCAGCAGCCACGGGACAGTAGGACTAGCGGGAGTCAATGAGCAGTTCTTC. It is translated as CASSHGTVGLAGVNEQFF.

V usage is TRBV7-2 and J usage is TRBJ2-5, with TRBD1 matching over 7 bases. The V gene's germline CDR1 is SGHTA and CDR2 FQGNSA. After removal of 3 bases from V and 2 bases from J, the junction contained 3 bases not matched to a gene. This CDR3 has 14 amino acids. CDR3 coding DNA: TGTGCCAGCAGCTTCGGGACAGCTCAAGAGACCCAGTACTTC. This sequence encodes CASSFGTAQETQYF.

The chain couples TRBV21-1 to TRBJ2-7; TRBD1 is the table's D call and was not checked against the DNA. TRBV21-1 is described as a pseudogene. The CDR3 consists of 13 residues. CDR3 amino acids: CASDHRDINEQYF. As DNA, the CDR3 is TGTGCCAGCGATCACCGGGACATCAACGAGCAGTACTTC.

The rearrangement joins TRBV5-4 to TRBJ2-3, with D perhaps TRBD2 (7 bases). The CDR3 totals 16 residues. The V gene's germline CDR1 is SGHNT and CDR2 YYREEE (reference sequence). The V end was cut by 5 bases, the J end by 1 base, with 17 bases between. CDR3 DNA: TGTGCCAGCAGTCGGGGGGCGAGAGGGGGCACAGATACGCAGTATTTT. Translating it yields CASSRGARGGTDTQYF.

This chain joins TRBV7-2 and TRBJ2-7; TRBD2 agrees at 14 bases. The junction had 10 bases not matched to a gene; V was cut back by 3 bases and J by 6 bases. This CDR3 has 17 amino acids. CDR1 is SGHTA and CDR2 is FQGNSA in the germline V gene. The CDR3 is CASSLPPGLAGAGEQYF. The CDR3 bases are TGTGCCAGCAGCTTGCCTCCGGGACTAGCGGGAGCTGGCGAGCAGTACTTC.

The chain employs TRBV6-5 and TRBJ1-2, with D possibly TRBD1 on 5 matching bases. V was clipped by 7 bases and J by 6 bases, with 18 bases between them. The CDR3 covers 14 residues. The V gene's germline CDR1 is MNHEY and CDR2 SVGAGI. CDR3 nucleotides: TGTGCCAGCAATCCCCCCAGGGCAAAAGATGGCTACACCTTC. Translating gives CASNPPRAKDGYTF.

The chain combines TRBV11-2 with TRBJ2-3; 8 positions match TRBD2. V shed 1 base and J 7 bases; nucleotides not matched to a gene: 4. The CDR3 spans 14 residues. Germline V CDR1 and CDR2: SGHAT, FQNNGV. CDR3 sequence: CASSLGGGLNTQYF. CDR3 sequence (DNA): TGTGCCAGCAGCTTAGGCGGGGGGCTGAATACGCAGTATTTT. Full variable domain (remainder filled in from reference TRBV11-2 and TRBJ2-3): EAGVAQSPRYKIIEKRQSVAFWCNPISGHATLYWYQQILGQGPKLLIQFQNNGVVDDSQLPKDRFSAERLKGVDSTLKIQPAKLEDSAVYLCASSLGGGLNTQYFGPGTRLTVL.

V and J are TRBV5-1 and TRBJ2-5, with 7 positions matching TRBD2. V was clipped by 0 bases and J by 4 bases; unmatched bases: 9. CDR1 and CDR2 (germline): SGHRS, YFSETQ. CDR3 size: 16 residues. CDR3 DNA sequence: TGCGCCAGCAGCTTGGTGGGAGGGCGGTGGTTAGAGACCCAGTACTTC. Translating gives CASSLVGGRWLETQYF.